These 21 T cell receptor beta chains were sequenced from one sample in a study of blood T cell repertoires in COVID-19. The assay was immunoSEQ multiplex PCR, and TCRdb's table has in-frame clones only and misses some. The sample records 150,000 to 200,000 clones, 60% to 85% being singletons. The sequenced sample was peripheral blood. All receptors come from a man aged 60 to 69 with active or convalescent COVID-19.

CDR3 sequence (DNA): TGTGCCAGCAGCCGGAACAGGGTTAGCACAGATACGCAGTATTTT. Translated: CASSRNRVSTDTQYF. J is TRBJ2-3 and V is TRBV14; D may be TRBD1 (6 bases). The germline CDR1 and CDR2 sequences are SGHDN and FVKESK. The V end lost 4 bases, the J end lost 0 bases, and 11 bases lay between the germline ends. This CDR3 has 15 amino acids. Full variable domain (remainder filled in from reference TRBV14 and TRBJ2-3): EAGVTQFPSHSVIEKGQTVTLRCDPISGHDNLYWYRRVMGKEIKFLLHFVKESKQDESGMPNNRFLAERTGGTYSTLKVQPAELEDSGVYFCASSRNRVSTDTQYFGPGTRLTVL.

In this sample, this clone turned up once. V gene TRBV5-6 combines with J gene TRBJ2-5, with TRBD1 matching over 7 bases. The CDR3 has 13 residues. The ends lost 6 bases at V and 4 bases at J; junction bases unmatched: 6. CDR1 and CDR2 (germline): SGHDT, YYEEEE. The CDR3 bases are TGTGCCAGCACCTTAGGGGGCCGAGAGACCCAGTACTTC. This encodes CASTLGGRETQYF.

The V and J genes are TRBV9 and TRBJ1-3; D may be TRBD1 (5 bases). CDR1 SGDLS and CDR2 YYNGEE come from the germline V gene. The CDR3 consists of 16 residues. The ends were cut back, 4 bases at V and 4 bases at J, with 18 bases in the middle. The CDR3 nucleotides read TGTGCCAGCAGCACCGAACAGCAGGGTGCCGGAAACACCATATATTTT. This codes for CASSTEQQGAGNTIYF.

The chain links TRBV29-1 to TRBJ1-1, with D possibly matching TRBD1 (6 bases). The CDR3 has 13 residues. Trimming removed 7 bases from V and 1 base from J, with 13 bases in between. The germline CDR1 and CDR2 sequences are SQVTM and ANQGSEA. The CDR3 coding sequence is TGCAGCGGGAAAGGGGGGGAGAACACTGAAGCTTTCTTT. Its translation: CSGKGGENTEAFF.

In regard to this clone: The sample carries other DNA sequences with the same CDR3. The chain combines TRBV14 with TRBJ2-5; TRBD1 matches at 8 bases. V was pared by 4 bases and J by 5 bases, with 0 bases of the junction left unmatched. The germline gives CDR1 SGHDN, CDR2 FVKESK. The length of the CDR3 is 12 residues. CDR3 sequence (DNA): TGTGCCAGCAGCCGACAGGGGGAGACCCAGTACTTC. Protein: CASSRQGETQYF.

This chain links TRBV27 with TRBJ2-7, with TRBD2 identical over 7 bases. Trimming cost V 1 base and J 5 bases; bases outside gene matches: 8. This CDR3 has 15 residues. Germline values: CDR1 MNHEY, CDR2 SMNVEV (reference sequence). The CDR3 DNA reads TGTGCCAGCAGTTTATTAGGCGGGAGTATCCACGAGCAGTACTTC. Protein product: CASSLLGGSIHEQYF.

The chain uses TRBV3-1 (or the pseudogene TRBV3-2) and TRBJ1-4, with 9 bases aligning to TRBD1. The CDR3 covers 16 residues. Germline CDR1 LGHDT, CDR2 YNNKEL (reference sequence). V trimming: 3 bases; J trimming: 5 bases; junction bases outside the gene matches: 7. In DNA, the CDR3 is TGTGCCAGCAGCCAGCTCCCGGGACAGGGAAATGAAAAACTGTTTTTT. As protein: CASSQLPGQGNEKLFF.

This chain links TRBV7-8 with TRBJ2-7, with 7 bases that match TRBD2. CDR1 and CDR2 (germline): SGHVS, FQNEAQ. J lost 2 bases, V lost 2 bases, and 9 bases had no gene match. The CDR3 extends over 16 amino acids. CDR3 loop: CASSLMFSGATYEQYF. CDR3 bases: TGTGCCAGCAGCTTAATGTTCAGCGGGGCGACCTACGAGCAGTACTTC.

The chain has TRBV28 and TRBJ2-1; a possible D gene is TRBD2 (6 bases). Between the trimmed V and J ends, which lost 3 bases and 5 bases, there was a span of 14 bases. The CDR3 is 15 residues long. CDR1 MDHEN and CDR2 SYDVKM come from the germline V gene. The CDR3 nucleotides read TGTGCCAGCAGTTTGGAGTTAGCGGCGGACAATGAGCAGTTCTTC. This sequence encodes CASSLELAADNEQFF.

V and J are TRBV7-9 and TRBJ2-3; D is ambiguous. This CDR3 comprises 14 residues. V lost 5 bases to trimming and J lost 4 bases, with 13 bases between them. CDR1 is SEHNR, CDR2 FQNEAQ, per germline (reference sequence). CDR3 sequence (DNA): TGTGCCAGCAGCCGAGATCCTGTCCCAGATACGCAGTATTTT. This encodes CASSRDPVPDTQYF.

The rearrangement joins TRBV2 to TRBJ2-1; TRBD2 is a possible D gene (6 bases). The length of the CDR3 is 13 residues. Germline-derived CDR1 and CDR2 are SNHLY and FYNNEI. V lost 6 bases, J lost 8 bases, and 14 bases lay in between. The CDR3 nucleotides are TGTGCCAGCAGGCGGGACTCCCAGGATGAGCAGTTCTTC. Translation gives CASRRDSQDEQFF.

This sequence joins TRBV4-3 and TRBJ2-7, with D hard to call. The CDR3 has 15 amino acids. CDR1 and CDR2 from the germline V gene are LGHNA and YSLEER. The V and J ends lost 1 base and 2 bases respectively, with 12 bases between them. In DNA, the CDR3 is TGCGCCAGCAGCCAAGTCAGGCCCCTCACCTACGAGCAGTACTTC. Protein sequence: CASSQVRPLTYEQYF.

The V gene is TRBV10-3, the J gene TRBJ1-1; D ambiguous. The CDR3 has 13 amino acids. V was shortened by 10 bases and J by 4 bases, with 16 bases between the two germline ends. Germline V gene data show CDR1 as ENHRY and CDR2 as SYGVKD. The CDR3 bases are TGTGCCACCTCAGACCTAGCGGGCACTGAAGCTTTCTTT. Its protein product is CATSDLAGTEAFF.

This CDR3 is CAWGTSGGELFF. CDR3 nucleotide sequence: TGTGCCTGGGGGACTAGCGGCGGGGAGCTGTTTTTT. The gene calls are TRBV30 and TRBJ2-2, with 11 bases fitting TRBD2. The CDR3 extends over 12 amino acids. Germline V CDR1 and CDR2: GTSNPN, SVGIG (reference sequence). J lost 7 bases, V lost 5 bases, and 0 bases had no gene match.

DNA of the CDR3: TGTGCCAGCAGCTTAGGGACAGGGGGCGGTGGCTACACCTTC. This gives the protein CASSLGTGGGGYTF. The J gene is TRBJ1-2, the V gene TRBV7-2; 11 bases are shared with TRBD1. The junction had 2 bases not matched to a gene; V was cut back by 1 base and J by 7 bases. This CDR3 contains 14 residues. Germline assignment: CDR1 SGHTA and CDR2 FQGNSA.

The J gene is TRBJ2-7, the V gene TRBV19, with 9 bases matching TRBD2. Per the germline V gene, CDR1 is LNHDA and CDR2 is SQIVND (reference sequence). After removal of 5 bases from V and 5 bases from J, the junction contained 13 bases not matched to a gene. This CDR3 has 16 amino acids. Here the CDR3 DNA reads TGTGCCAGTAGTTCCCGCTTAGCGGGAGTCAGTGACGAGCAGTACTTC. This codes for CASSSRLAGVSDEQYF.

The rearrangement joins TRBV6-6 to TRBJ2-3, with a weak D call TRBD2 (6 bases). Germline CDR1 MNHNY, CDR2 SVGAGI (reference sequence). The CDR3 loop spans 19 amino acids. V lost 5 bases, J lost 0 bases, and 24 bases lay in between. CDR3: CASSRLGLLLGFSTDTQYF. In DNA form, the CDR3 reads TGTGCCAGCAGTCGACTAGGACTCCTACTTGGGTTTAGCACAGATACGCAGTATTTT.

This sequence joins TRBV21-1 and TRBJ2-2; the table gives TRBD1 as D, unverified against the DNA. TRBV21-1 is labeled a pseudogene. The CDR3 length is 17 residues. The CDR3 DNA reads TGTGCCAGCAGCAAGCTAACTGGGGCCGAAGGCACCGGGGAGCTGTTTTTT. It translates to CASSKLTGAEGTGELFF.

This clone occurred a few times. This chain joins TRBV12-3 or TRBV12-4 and TRBJ2-7; no definite D call. V lost 4 bases and J lost 6, with 10 bases in between. This CDR3 is 12 amino acids long. The CDR3 loop is CASSSISLEQYF. The CDR3 coding sequence is TGTGCCAGCAGTTCTATCTCCCTCGAGCAGTACTTC.

The chain uses TRBV7-9 and TRBJ2-1; possibly TRBD2 for D (7 bases). Germline V gives CDR1 SEHNR, CDR2 FQNEAQ (reference sequence). The CDR3 is made up of 15 amino acids. V lost 2 bases and J lost 6, with 14 bases in between. CDR3 loop: CASSLRMGGPNEQFF. CDR3 DNA: TGTGCCAGCAGCTTAAGGATGGGGGGGCCCAATGAGCAGTTCTTC.

This chain uses TRBV3-1 (or the pseudogene TRBV3-2) with TRBJ2-2; a possible D gene is TRBD2 (6 bases). The CDR3 has 14 amino acids. The ends were cut back, 1 base at V and 7 bases at J, with 10 bases in the middle. Germline lookup yields CDR1 LGHDT and CDR2 YNNKEL (reference sequence). The CDR3 DNA reads as TGTGCCAGCAGCCAAGGGGGACTGATCGGGGAGCTGTTTTTT. Translation: CASSQGGLIGELFF.